Below, 13 T cell receptor beta chains from the same sample are listed, as sequenced in a study of vaccination and CD4 T cells after COVID-19. Treatment reported: roughly 11-day PBMC culture with coronavirus spike peptide pools or control peptides (ViraFEST assay). No antigens are known for them. With the Oncomine TCR Beta short-read assay, DNA from cultured CD4+ T cells was sequenced. TCRdb ran MiXCR on the PCR reads and lists one entry per CDR3 protein. Of 9,500 to 13,000 distinct CDR3 sequences in the sample, 30% were seen once. The sequencing here drew on CD4+ T cells from blood, cultured in vitro, taken after SARS-CoV-2 vaccination. These receptors came from a human donor who had recovered from COVID-19.

The chain carries TRBV5-4 and TRBJ2-3; a weak D match, TRBD2 (6 bases). In germline, CDR1 is SGHNT, CDR2 YYREEE (reference sequence). The length of the CDR3 is 16 residues. V shed 0 bases and J shed 1 base, with 12 bases lying between them. CDR3 region: CASSLVGGVGTDTQYF. The DNA of the CDR3 is TGTGCCAGCAGCTTGGTAGGAGGGGTCGGCACAGATACGCAGTATTTT.

The CDR3 is CASSSPGLAGDTGELFF. In nucleotides, the CDR3 is TGCGCCAGCAGCTCTCCAGGACTAGCGGGAGACACCGGGGAGCTGTTTTTT. The chain combines TRBV4-3 with TRBJ2-2, with 13 positions matching TRBD2. The J segment lost 3 bases and the V segment lost 5 bases, leaving 6 bases of the junction unmatched. The CDR3 totals 17 residues. Per the germline V gene, CDR1 is LGHNA and CDR2 is YSLEER.

In this sample, this clonotype turned up a few times. This sequence joins TRBV4-3 and TRBJ1-1, with 7 bases aligning to TRBD1. Trimming removed 0 bases from V and 11 bases from J; junction bases left unmatched: 9. CDR3 length: 14 residues. Germline V gene data show CDR1 as LGHNA and CDR2 as YSLEER. CDR3 nucleotides: TGCGCCAGCAGCCAAGATAAGGGACAGAATGCGGCTTTCTTT. This sequence encodes CASSQDKGQNAAFF.

The CDR3 loop is CASSRTSGRVEQFF. CDR3 nucleotide sequence: TGTGCCAGCAGTAGGACTAGCGGGCGGGTAGAGCAGTTCTTC. The V and J genes are TRBV6-1 and TRBJ2-1; 11 positions agree with TRBD2. CDR3 length: 14 residues. Per germline, CDR1 MNHNS and CDR2 SASEGT. After removal of 5 bases from V and 10 bases from J, the junction contained 7 bases not matched to a gene.

This clonotype has just a few counts. The gene calls are TRBV7-8 and TRBJ1-1; D gene ambiguous. V was shortened by 0 bases and J by 1 base, with 3 bases between the two germline ends. This CDR3 contains 13 residues. Germline CDR1 is SGHVS and CDR2 is FQNEAQ. Here the CDR3 reads CASSLAGNTEAFF. The DNA of the CDR3 is TGTGCCAGCAGCTTAGCGGGGAACACTGAAGCTTTCTTT.

This chain uses TRBV28 with TRBJ2-7, with D possibly being TRBD1 or TRBD2 (5 bases each). This CDR3 has 14 residues. Trimming left V 6 bases short and J 9 bases short, with 21 bases between. Germline CDR1 and CDR2: MDHEN and SYDVKM. Written as DNA, the CDR3 is TGTGCCAGCAGCCACGGGACGGCCGGCATTGGGCAGTACTTC. Amino acids: CASSHGTAGIGQYF.

In its sample, this clonotype was seen once. V is TRBV5-4 and J is TRBJ2-5; D may correspond to TRBD1 or TRBD2 (5 bases each). The CDR3 runs to 16 residues. Trimming cost V 1 base and J 4 bases, with 17 bases left between them. Germline-derived CDR1 and CDR2 are SGHNT and YYREEE (reference sequence). The CDR3 here is CASSLRRDLLGETQYF. In DNA, the CDR3 is TGTGCCAGCAGCTTGCGCCGGGACCTCCTCGGAGAGACCCAGTACTTC.

The V and J genes are TRBV19 and TRBJ1-2; tentative D call: TRBD1 (5 bases). This CDR3 is built from 13 residues. Germline loops: CDR1 LNHDA, CDR2 SQIVND (reference sequence). Trimming removed 6 bases at V and 6 bases at J, with 14 bases between. CDR3 nucleotide sequence: TGTGCCAGTAGGATGCCAGGGAATAATGGCTACACCTTC. Translation: CASRMPGNNGYTF.

V and J are TRBV29-1 and TRBJ1-2; D is uncertain. The length of the CDR3 is 12 residues. In germline, CDR1 is SQVTM, CDR2 ANQGSEA. With 5 bases removed from V and 5 bases from J, the gap between germline ends came to 12 bases. The CDR3 protein is CSVSRGQYGYTF. CDR3 nucleotides: TGCAGCGTTTCTCGCGGCCAGTATGGCTACACCTTC.

About this clonotype: This may be a read error, as it is one base from a much larger clone. The CDR3 region has the DNA TGTGCCAGCAGCTTAGTGGGAGCGACTCAGTACTTC. Protein product: CASSLVGATQYF. The V call is TRBV7-2, the J call TRBJ2-4, with D tentatively TRBD2 (5 bases). The CDR3 runs 12 residues. V dropped 1 base and J dropped 12 bases, with 10 bases sitting between them. Germline CDR1 reads SGHTA; CDR2 reads FQGNSA.

V is TRBV19 and J is TRBJ1-2, with D possibly being TRBD1 (5 bases). Germline CDR1 is LNHDA and CDR2 is SQIVND (reference sequence). This CDR3 is built from 15 residues. V was shortened by 9 bases and J by 2 bases, with 19 bases between the two germline ends. The chain's CDR3 is CASHRGARLNYGYTF. CDR3 nucleotides: TGTGCCAGCCACCGCGGGGCAAGGTTGAACTATGGCTACACCTTC.

The gene calls are TRBV24-1 and TRBJ2-1, with D tentatively TRBD2 (8 bases). This CDR3 is built from 17 residues. V lost 1 base and J 5 bases, leaving 17 bases between the germline ends. CDR1 and CDR2 from the germline V gene are KGHDR and SFDVKD. CDR3 in amino acids: CATSDFYGRGQNNEQFF. The CDR3 region has the DNA TGTGCCACCAGTGATTTTTACGGGAGGGGGCAGAACAATGAGCAGTTCTTC.

The V call is TRBV7-9, the J call TRBJ2-3; D perhaps matches TRBD1 (5 bases). Trimming left V 1 base short and J 5 bases short, with 10 bases between. The CDR3 has 14 amino acids. CDR1 is SEHNR and CDR2 is FQNEAQ in the germline V gene (reference sequence). The CDR3 coding sequence is TGTGCCAGCAGCTTAGTGCAGGGTGGAGATACGCAGTATTTT. This translates into CASSLVQGGDTQYF.